Listed below are T cell receptor beta chains from one sample, sequenced in a study of STAT3 mutations in large granular lymphocyte leukemia. Using immunoSEQ multiplex PCR, the repertoire was profiled, and TCRdb retains in-frame clones only, with some absent. The table lists 15,000 to 20,000 clones, roughly 90% of them singletons, with 45% in the top ten. Sequencing input: peripheral blood mononuclear cells. The receptors originated from a man in his 60s with T-cell large granular lymphocyte leukemia. Some clones in this sample may be carry-over from other donors' samples. Both conserved end residues are part of each CDR3. The D gene is left open where the match is weak. A clone size is listed for some rows: how often the clone was seen (once, few, many), or a class if it is expanded.

TRBV18,TRBJ2-7,-,few,TGTGCCAGCTCTGCGGACGGAGGCGAGCAGTACTTC,CASSADGGEQYF
TRBV5-4,TRBJ2-6,TRBD1,-,TGTGCCAGCAGCGCAGCAGGGGGCGCTCCTGGGGCCAACGTCCTGACTTTC,CASSAAGGAPGANVLTF
TRBV7-8,TRBJ1-2,-,-,TGTGCCAGCAGCCCGGAGAGTCTGGGCCCCAGGGGTAACTATGGCTACACCTTC,CASSPESLGPRGNYGYTF
TRBV15,TRBJ1-3,-,-,TGTGCCACCCGTGAATCCTCTGGAAACACCATATATTTT,CATRESSGNTIYF
TRBV28,TRBJ2-5,-,-,TGTGCCAGCACCCCAGGGGACCAAGAGACCCAGTACTTC,CASTPGDQETQYF
TRBV18,TRBJ1-5,TRBD1,-,TGTGCCAGCCAACAGGGGGCAAACCAGCCCCAGCATTTT,CASQQGANQPQHF
TRBV28,TRBJ2-4,TRBD2,-,TGTGCCAGCAGGCGAATTTTGGCGGGAGGGGTCATTCAGTACTTC,CASRRILAGGVIQYF
TRBV29-1,TRBJ2-5,TRBD2,-,TGCAGCGCCTTCGGGACTAGCGGGGCCCAAGAGACCCAGTACTTC,CSAFGTSGAQETQYF
TRBV25-1,TRBJ1-1,-,-,TGTGCCAGCAGTGAATGGTCGGGGGGGGGCACTGAAGCTTTCTTT,CASSEWSGGGTEAFF
TRBV7-2,TRBJ2-3,TRBD1,-,TGTGCCAGCAGCCAGACAGGGGGCACAGATACGCAGTATTTT,CASSQTGGTDTQYF
TRBV5-1,TRBJ2-7,TRBD1,-,TGCGCCAGCAGCTTAGAGGCAGGGGGCTACGAGCAGTACTTC,CASSLEAGGYEQYF
TRBV5-6,TRBJ1-2,-,-,TGTGCCAGCAGCTTGGGGGCAGACTATGGCTACACCTTC,CASSLGADYGYTF
TRBV5-1,TRBJ2-2,-,few,TGCGCCAGCAGCTTGGTACAGGGGAACACCGGGGAGCTGTTTTTT,CASSLVQGNTGELFF
TRBV5-1,TRBJ2-1,TRBD2,-,TGCGCCAGCAGCTTGTTTCCCGTGACTAGCGGGAGCCCTGAGCAGTTCTTC,CASSLFPVTSGSPEQFF
TRBV15,TRBJ2-1,-,-,TGTGCCACCAGCAGAGATCCACATAATGAGCAGTTCTTC,CATSRDPHNEQFF
TRBV2,TRBJ2-3,-,-,TGTGCCAGCAGTGCAGCGGTTAGCACAGATACGCAGTATTTT,CASSAAVSTDTQYF
TRBV27,TRBJ2-1,TRBD2,-,TGTGCCAGCAGTCCTTTGCGGGAGGTTTACAATGAGCAGTTCTTC,CASSPLREVYNEQFF
TRBV5-1,TRBJ1-5,-,-,TGCGCCAGCAGCTTGGTGGGTTCGAGGGATCAGCCCCAGCATTTT,CASSLVGSRDQPQHF
TRBV28,TRBJ1-2,TRBD1,-,TGTGCCAGCAATCTGCCGGGACAGGAATGGGGCTACACCTTC,CASNLPGQEWGYTF
TRBV10-3,TRBJ2-3,TRBD1,-,TGTGCCATCAGCCGGGACAGCGAAGCTCCGGATACGCAGTATTTT,CAISRDSEAPDTQYF
TRBV7-3,TRBJ1-2,TRBD1,-,TGTGCCAGCAGTTCTAGCGCCGGGACAGGGAGCGGCGGCTACACCTTC,CASSSSAGTGSGGYTF
TRBV7-2,TRBJ2-4,TRBD1,-,TGTGCCAGCAGCTTGGGGACAGTGGGCATTCAGTACTTC,CASSLGTVGIQYF
TRBV12-5,TRBJ2-7,TRBD1,-,TGTGCTAGTGGTCCCCGCCCGACAGGGTCCTACGAGCAGTACTTC,CASGPRPTGSYEQYF
TRBV18,TRBJ2-1,-,-,TGTGCCAGCTCACCACCGGCAGGGGTGTACAATGAGCAGTTCTTC,CASSPPAGVYNEQFF
TRBV5-4,TRBJ2-7,-,-,TGTGCCAGCAGCTTAGGTGCGGTTTGGAGCTCCTACGAGCAGTACTTC,CASSLGAVWSSYEQYF
TRBV30,TRBJ1-6,TRBD1,-,TGTGCCTCCACCGGGACAGGGAGCTCACCCCTCCACTTT,CASTGTGSSPLHF
TRBV9,TRBJ1-3,-,-,TGTGCCAGCAGCGGGAGACCCAGCTCTGGAAACACCATATATTTT,CASSGRPSSGNTIYF
TRBV11-2,TRBJ2-1,-,once,TGTGCCAGCAGCTTAGACGGGCCACACAATGAGCAGTTCTTC,CASSLDGPHNEQFF
TRBV7-2,TRBJ2-6,-,-,TGTGCCAGCAGCTTAAGCCTGGCTGGGGCCAACGTCCTGACTTTC,CASSLSLAGANVLTF
TRBV5-4,TRBJ2-1,TRBD1,-,TGTGCCAGCAGCACGCGACAGGGGGCGGCCTACAATGAGCAGTTCTTC,CASSTRQGAAYNEQFF
TRBV28,TRBJ2-3,TRBD2,-,TGTGCCAGCAGTTTATGGCCTAGCGGGAGGGAGGGCACAGATACGCAGTATTTT,CASSLWPSGREGTDTQYF
TRBV28,TRBJ1-1,TRBD1,-,TGTGCCAGCAGTTTAAGGGGGCGGCGGGCCACTGAAGCTTTCTTT,CASSLRGRRATEAFF
TRBV18,TRBJ2-5,TRBD2,-,TGTGCCAGCTCACCAGAGGCGGGAGAGGCCCAGTACTTC,CASSPEAGEAQYF
TRBV12-5,TRBJ2-3,-,-,TGTGCTAGTGGTTTGGTTCTCGTTATAATTAGCACAGATACGCAGTATTTT,CASGLVLVIISTDTQYF
TRBV5-5,TRBJ2-3,TRBD2,-,TGTGCCAGCAGCCCGGGACTAGCGGGAGCAGATACGCAGTATTTT,CASSPGLAGADTQYF
TRBV13,TRBJ2-3,-,-,TGTGCCAGCAGCTTAGGCCGGGGACTCACAGATACGCAGTATTTT,CASSLGRGLTDTQYF
TRBV27,TRBJ2-1,-,-,TGTGCCAGCTCCCCAGGGTTCAATGAGCAGTTCTTC,CASSPGFNEQFF
TRBV5-6,TRBJ2-7,-,few,TGTGCCAGCAGCTTTCTCTCCGCCGAGCAGTACTTC,CASSFLSAEQYF
TRBV7-6,TRBJ2-2,TRBD1,-,TGTGCCAGCAGACCTAGGACAGGGGGCGCGAACACCGGGGAGCTGTTTTTT,CASRPRTGGANTGELFF
TRBV5-1,TRBJ2-1,-,-,TGCGCCAGCAGTCCCACTGACTGGTACAATGAGCAGTTCTTC,CASSPTDWYNEQFF
TRBV2,TRBJ1-3,-,few,TGTGCCAGCAAGGCCCAGGGACCTGGAAACACCATATATTTT,CASKAQGPGNTIYF
TRBV25-1,TRBJ2-7,-,-,TGTGCCAGCAGTGGCAGGGCCGTTTACGAGCAGTACTTC,CASSGRAVYEQYF
TRBV7-8,TRBJ2-1,-,-,TGTGCCAGCAGCTTAGGATTCGGGGATGAGCAGTTCTTC,CASSLGFGDEQFF
TRBV7-2,TRBJ2-1,TRBD2,-,TGTGCCAGCAGCTTGGGACTAGCGGGAAGCAGGACGGGAGGTGGTGAGCAGTTCTTC,CASSLGLAGSRTGGGEQFF
TRBV28,TRBJ2-7,-,-,TGTGCCAGCAGTTTAATGTACTACGAGCAGTACTTC,CASSLMYYEQYF
TRBV30,TRBJ1-5,-,-,TGTGCCCTGGGGCAGGATAGCAATCAGCCCCAGCATTTT,CALGQDSNQPQHF
TRBV28,TRBJ2-1,-,once,TGTGCCAGCCGACTCACTAGGGGTGAGCAGTTCTTC,CASRLTRGEQFF
TRBV28,TRBJ1-5,-,-,TGTGCCAGCAGCAATATGGGGCAGCCCCAGCATTTT,CASSNMGQPQHF
TRBV19,TRBJ1-5,TRBD1,-,TGTGCCAGTAACCCAGGGGGGAGCAATCAGCCCCAGCATTTT,CASNPGGSNQPQHF
TRBV15,TRBJ2-4,-,-,TGTGCCACCAGCAGAGATATGGGTCTAAACATTCAGTACTTC,CATSRDMGLNIQYF
TRBV5-1,TRBJ2-6,-,-,TGCGCCAGCAGCATTGGGGCAGGGATAAACTCTGGGGCCAACGTCCTGACTTTC,CASSIGAGINSGANVLTF
TRBV7-9,TRBJ2-3,-,-,TGTGCCAGCAGCCCCCGCCGGATAGTTCCGACAGATACGCAGTATTTT,CASSPRRIVPTDTQYF
TRBV5-1,TRBJ2-7,-,-,TGCGCCAGCAGCCCACCGGGACTGTCCTCAAGAGAGCAGTACTTC,CASSPPGLSSREQYF
TRBV29-1,TRBJ2-5,-,-,TGCAGCGTCGGAGTTACGGAGACCCAGTACTTC,CSVGVTETQYF
TRBV4-3,TRBJ1-1,-,-,TGCGCCAGCAGCCTGGGGGGTAACACTGAAGCTTTCTTT,CASSLGGNTEAFF
TRBV19,TRBJ1-5,-,once,TGTGCCAGTAGTATACCCAGAGAAGTGTTCAATCAGCCCCAGCATTTT,CASSIPREVFNQPQHF
TRBV4-3,TRBJ2-7,-,-,TGCGCCAGCAGCCAAGGCCGGCGGGACGAGCAGTACTTC,CASSQGRRDEQYF